This record looks at one T cell receptor beta chain sequence and its context. Unmatched junction bases numbered 12, after V lost 4 bases and J lost 3 bases. This CDR3 is built from 16 residues. Per the germline V gene, CDR1 is SGHRS and CDR2 is YFSETQ. The method was immunoSEQ multiplex PCR; TCRdb's version includes in-frame clones alone and lacks a portion of them. The sample holds about 510,000 clones, 70% to 80% seen once. This sample is part of a study of shared clonotypes between healthy human individuals. The source material was PBMCs. V and J are TRBV5-1 and TRBJ2-7, with TRBD2 matching 8 bases. The sequence came from a woman in her thirties or forties in good health. Some clones in this sample may be carry-over from other donors' samples. The CDR3 bases are TGCGCCAGCAGCCAAGACCCCGGGACTAGGGGCTACGAGCAGTACTTC. It codes for CASSQDPGTRGYEQYF.